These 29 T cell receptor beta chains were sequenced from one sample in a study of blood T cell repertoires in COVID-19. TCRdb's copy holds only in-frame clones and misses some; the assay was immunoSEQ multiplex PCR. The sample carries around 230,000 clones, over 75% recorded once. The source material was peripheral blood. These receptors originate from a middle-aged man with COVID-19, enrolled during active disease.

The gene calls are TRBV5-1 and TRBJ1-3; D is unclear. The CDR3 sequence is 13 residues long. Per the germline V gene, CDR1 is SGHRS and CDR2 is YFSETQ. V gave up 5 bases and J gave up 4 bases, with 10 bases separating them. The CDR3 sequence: CASSSNAGNTIYF. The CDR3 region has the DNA TGCGCCAGCAGTTCAAATGCGGGAAACACCATATATTTT.

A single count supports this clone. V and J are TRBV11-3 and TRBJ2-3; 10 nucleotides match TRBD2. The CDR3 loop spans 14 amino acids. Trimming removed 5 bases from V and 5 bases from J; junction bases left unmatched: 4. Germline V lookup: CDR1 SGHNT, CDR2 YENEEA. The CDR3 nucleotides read TGTGCCAGCAGCGAGCGGGGGGGCCGAGATACGCAGTATTTT. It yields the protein CASSERGGRDTQYF.

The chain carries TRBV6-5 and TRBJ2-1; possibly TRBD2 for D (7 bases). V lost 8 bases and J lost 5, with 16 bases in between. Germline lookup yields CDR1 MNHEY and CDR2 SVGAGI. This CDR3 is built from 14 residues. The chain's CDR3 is CASVPRGAHNEQFF. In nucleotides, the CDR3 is TGTGCCAGCGTTCCTCGGGGGGCCCACAATGAGCAGTTCTTC.

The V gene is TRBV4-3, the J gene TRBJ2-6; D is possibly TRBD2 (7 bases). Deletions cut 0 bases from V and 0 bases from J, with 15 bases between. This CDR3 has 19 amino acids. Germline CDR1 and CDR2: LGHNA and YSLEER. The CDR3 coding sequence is TGCGCCAGCAGCCAAGAAGGTCGGGGGGCATACTCTGGGGCCAACGTCCTGACTTTC. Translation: CASSQEGRGAYSGANVLTF.

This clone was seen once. The chain's CDR3 is CSASDGGARNEQYF. The CDR3, as DNA: TGCAGTGCTAGTGATGGGGGGGCTCGGAACGAGCAGTACTTC. The V call is TRBV20-1, the J call TRBJ2-7; D possibly corresponds to TRBD2 (7 bases). The V end was cut by 3 bases, the J end by 5 bases, with 17 bases between. Germline V CDR1 and CDR2: DFQATT, SNEGSKA (reference sequence). The CDR3 extends over 14 amino acids.

The CDR3 nucleotides read TGTGCCACCAGCAGCGCCCTTGCGGCTAGCGGGGGGCCGGGAGCCTACGAGCAGTACTTC. As protein: CATSSALAASGGPGAYEQYF. This chain connects TRBV15 to TRBJ2-7; 11 positions match TRBD2. This CDR3 has 20 residues. CDR1 LNHNV and CDR2 YYDKDF come from the germline V gene (reference sequence). V was pared by 3 bases and J by 2 bases, with 18 bases of the junction left unmatched.

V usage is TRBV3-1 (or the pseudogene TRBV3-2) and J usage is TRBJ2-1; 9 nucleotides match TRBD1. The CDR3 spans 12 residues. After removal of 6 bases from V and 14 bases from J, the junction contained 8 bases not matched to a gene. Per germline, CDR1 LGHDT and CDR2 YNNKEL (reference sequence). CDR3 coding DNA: TGTGCCAGCAGTCGACGGGACAGGGAGGAGTTCTTC. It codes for CASSRRDREEFF.

CDR3 region: CAITPETAGLGYTF. CDR3 DNA sequence: TGTGCCATCACCCCTGAGACAGCGGGACTAGGCTACACCTTC. The V and J genes are TRBV10-3 and TRBJ1-2, with D tentatively TRBD1 (5 bases). V gave up 7 bases and J gave up 8 bases, with 20 bases separating them. Per the germline V gene, CDR1 is ENHRY and CDR2 is SYGVKD. This CDR3 is 14 amino acids long.

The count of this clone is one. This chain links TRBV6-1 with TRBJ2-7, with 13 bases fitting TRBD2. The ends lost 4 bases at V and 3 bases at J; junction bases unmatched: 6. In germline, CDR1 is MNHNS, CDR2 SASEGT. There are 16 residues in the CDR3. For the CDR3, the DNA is TGTGCCAGCAGTGGGTTACTAGCGGGGGGGGACTACGAGCAGTACTTC. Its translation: CASSGLLAGGDYEQYF.

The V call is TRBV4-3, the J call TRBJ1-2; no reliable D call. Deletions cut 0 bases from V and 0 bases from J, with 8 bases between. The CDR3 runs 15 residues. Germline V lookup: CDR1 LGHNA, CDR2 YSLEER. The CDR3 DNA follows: TGCGCCAGCAGCCAAGACGCGGCAGCTAACTATGGCTACACCTTC. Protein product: CASSQDAAANYGYTF.

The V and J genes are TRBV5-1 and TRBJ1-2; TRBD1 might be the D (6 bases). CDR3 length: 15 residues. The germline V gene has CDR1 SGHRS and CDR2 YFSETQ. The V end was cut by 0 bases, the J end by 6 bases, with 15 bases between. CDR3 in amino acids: CASSLAPGALNGYTF. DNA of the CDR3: TGCGCCAGCAGCTTGGCCCCAGGGGCACTAAATGGCTACACCTTC.

Here the CDR3 DNA reads TGTGCCAGCAGCCGCGGGCCTCGAACAGGGGATCAGCCCCAGCATTTT. Amino acid sequence: CASSRGPRTGDQPQHF. J is TRBJ1-5 and V is TRBV11-2; 7 bases align to TRBD1. The CDR3 runs to 16 residues. Germline lookup yields CDR1 SGHAT and CDR2 FQNNGV. The ends lost 5 bases at V and 5 bases at J; junction bases unmatched: 12. The complete variable domain, with remaining parts taken from reference TRBV11-2 and TRBJ1-5, reads EAGVAQSPRYKIIEKRQSVAFWCNPISGHATLYWYQQILGQGPKLLIQFQNNGVVDDSQLPKDRFSAERLKGVDSTLKIQPAKLEDSAVYLCASSRGPRTGDQPQHFGDGTRLSIL.

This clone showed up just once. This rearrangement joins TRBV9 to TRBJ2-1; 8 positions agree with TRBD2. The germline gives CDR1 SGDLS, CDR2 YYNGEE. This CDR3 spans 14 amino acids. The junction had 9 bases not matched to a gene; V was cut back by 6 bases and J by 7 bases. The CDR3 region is CASTPAGAENEQFF. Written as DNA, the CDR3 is TGTGCCAGCACTCCAGCGGGGGCCGAGAATGAGCAGTTCTTC.

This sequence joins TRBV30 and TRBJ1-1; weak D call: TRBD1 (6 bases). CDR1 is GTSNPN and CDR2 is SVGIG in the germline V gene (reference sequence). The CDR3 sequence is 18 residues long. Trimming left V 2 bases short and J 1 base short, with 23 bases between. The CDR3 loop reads CAWSPRGVGGLRNTEAFF. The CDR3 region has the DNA TGTGCCTGGAGTCCCCGGGGTGTGGGGGGGCTCAGGAACACTGAAGCTTTCTTT.

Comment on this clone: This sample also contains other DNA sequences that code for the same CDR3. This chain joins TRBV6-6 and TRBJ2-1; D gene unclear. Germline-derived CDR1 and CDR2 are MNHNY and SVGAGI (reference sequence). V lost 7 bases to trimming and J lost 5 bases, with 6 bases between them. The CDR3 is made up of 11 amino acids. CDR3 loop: CASTHNNEQFF. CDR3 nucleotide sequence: TGTGCCAGCACTCACAACAATGAGCAGTTCTTC.

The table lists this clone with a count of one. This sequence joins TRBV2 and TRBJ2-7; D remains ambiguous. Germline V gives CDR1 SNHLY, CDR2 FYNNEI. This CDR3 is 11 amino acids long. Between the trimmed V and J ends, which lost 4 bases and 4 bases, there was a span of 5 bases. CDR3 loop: CASSARYEQYF. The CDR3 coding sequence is TGTGCCAGCAGTGCCAGGTACGAGCAGTACTTC.

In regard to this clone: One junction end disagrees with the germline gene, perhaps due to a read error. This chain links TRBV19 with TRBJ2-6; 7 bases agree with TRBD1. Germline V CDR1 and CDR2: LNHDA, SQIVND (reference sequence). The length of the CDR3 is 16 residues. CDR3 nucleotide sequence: TGTGCCAGTAGCCGGAAGGGGGCCCCTGGAGCCAACGTCCTGACTTTC. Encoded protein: CASSRKGAPGANVLTF.

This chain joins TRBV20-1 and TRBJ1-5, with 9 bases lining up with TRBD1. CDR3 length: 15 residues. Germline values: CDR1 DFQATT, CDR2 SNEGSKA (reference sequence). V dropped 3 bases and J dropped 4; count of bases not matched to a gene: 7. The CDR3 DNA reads TGCAGTGCTAGTCGGGCACAGGGGGCGAATCAGCCCCAGCATTTT. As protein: CSASRAQGANQPQHF.

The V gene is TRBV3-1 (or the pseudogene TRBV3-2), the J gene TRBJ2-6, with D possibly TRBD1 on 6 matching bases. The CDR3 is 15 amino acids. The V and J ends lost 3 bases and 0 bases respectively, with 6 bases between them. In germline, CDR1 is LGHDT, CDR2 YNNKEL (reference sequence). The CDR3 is CASSQGASGANVLTF. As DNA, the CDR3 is TGTGCCAGCAGCCAGGGGGCCTCTGGGGCCAACGTCCTGACTTTC.

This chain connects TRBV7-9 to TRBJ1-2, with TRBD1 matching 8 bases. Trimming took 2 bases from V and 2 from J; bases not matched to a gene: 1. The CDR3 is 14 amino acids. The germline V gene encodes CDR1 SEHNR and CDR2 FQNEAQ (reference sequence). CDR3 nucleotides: TGTGCCAGCAGCTTAACAGGGGGGAACTATGGCTACACCTTC. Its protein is CASSLTGGNYGYTF.

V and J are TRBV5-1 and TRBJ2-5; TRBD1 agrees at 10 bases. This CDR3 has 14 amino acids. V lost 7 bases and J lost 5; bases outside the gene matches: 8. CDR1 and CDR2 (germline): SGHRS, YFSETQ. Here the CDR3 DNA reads TGCGCCAGCTACGCGGGACAGGGGAAGGAGACCCAGTACTTC. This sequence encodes CASYAGQGKETQYF.

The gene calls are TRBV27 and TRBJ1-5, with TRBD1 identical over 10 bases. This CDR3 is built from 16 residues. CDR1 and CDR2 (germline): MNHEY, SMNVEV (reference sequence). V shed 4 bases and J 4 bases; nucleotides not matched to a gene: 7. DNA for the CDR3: TGTGCCAGCAGTTCTACCGGGACAGGGGTGAATCAGCCCCAGCATTTT. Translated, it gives CASSSTGTGVNQPQHF.

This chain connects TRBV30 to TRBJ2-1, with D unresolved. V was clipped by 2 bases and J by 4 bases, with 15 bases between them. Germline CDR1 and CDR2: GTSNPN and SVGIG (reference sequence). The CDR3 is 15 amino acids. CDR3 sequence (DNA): TGTGCCTGGAGTTACACCGGGTCCGGTTACAATGAGCAGTTCTTC. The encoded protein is CAWSYTGSGYNEQFF.

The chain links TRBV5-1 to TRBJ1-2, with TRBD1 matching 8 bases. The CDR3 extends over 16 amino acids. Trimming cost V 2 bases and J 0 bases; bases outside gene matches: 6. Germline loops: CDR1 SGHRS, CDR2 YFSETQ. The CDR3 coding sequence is TGCGCCAGCAGCTTAGGAACAGGGGGTACTAACTATGGCTACACCTTC. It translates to CASSLGTGGTNYGYTF.

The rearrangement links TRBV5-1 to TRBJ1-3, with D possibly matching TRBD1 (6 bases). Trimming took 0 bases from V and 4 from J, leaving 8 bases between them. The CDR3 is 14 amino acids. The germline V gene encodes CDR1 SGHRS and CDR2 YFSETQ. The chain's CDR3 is CASSLGDNGNTIYF. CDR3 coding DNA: TGCGCCAGCAGCTTGGGGGACAACGGAAACACCATATATTTT.

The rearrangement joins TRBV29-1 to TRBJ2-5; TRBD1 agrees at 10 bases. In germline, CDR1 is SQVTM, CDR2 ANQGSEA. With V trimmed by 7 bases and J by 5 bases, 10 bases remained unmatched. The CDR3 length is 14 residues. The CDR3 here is CSARRDRGIETQYF. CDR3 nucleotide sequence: TGCAGCGCTAGACGGGACAGGGGAATCGAGACCCAGTACTTC. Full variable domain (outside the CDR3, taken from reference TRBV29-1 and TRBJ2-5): SAVISQKPSRDICQRGTSLTIQCQVDSQVTMMFWYRQQPGQSLTLIATANQGSEATYESGFVIDKFPISRPNLTFSTLTVSNMSPEDSSIYLCSARRDRGIETQYFGPGTRLLVL.

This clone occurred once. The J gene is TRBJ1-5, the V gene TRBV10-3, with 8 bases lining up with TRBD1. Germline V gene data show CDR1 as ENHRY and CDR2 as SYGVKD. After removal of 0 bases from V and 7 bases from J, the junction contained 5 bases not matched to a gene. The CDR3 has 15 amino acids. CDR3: CAISESITGGQPQHF. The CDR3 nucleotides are TGTGCCATCAGTGAGTCGATAACAGGGGGACAGCCCCAGCATTTT.

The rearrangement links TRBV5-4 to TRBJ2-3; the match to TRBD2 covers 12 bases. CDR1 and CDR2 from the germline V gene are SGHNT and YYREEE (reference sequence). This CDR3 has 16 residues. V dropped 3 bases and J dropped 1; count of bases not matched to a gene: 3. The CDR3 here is CASSYRTSGGTDTQYF. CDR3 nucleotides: TGTGCCAGCAGCTACCGGACTAGCGGGGGCACAGATACGCAGTATTTT.

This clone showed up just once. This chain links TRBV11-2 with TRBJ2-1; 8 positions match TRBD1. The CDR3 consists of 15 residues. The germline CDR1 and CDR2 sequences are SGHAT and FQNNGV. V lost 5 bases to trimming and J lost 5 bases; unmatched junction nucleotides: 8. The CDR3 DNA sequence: TGTGCCAGCAGCCGAAGTGGACAGGGCAACAATGAGCAGTTCTTC. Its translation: CASSRSGQGNNEQFF.